These 32 T cell receptor beta chains were sequenced from one sample in a study of blood T cell repertoires in COVID-19. Clones were sequenced by immunoSEQ multiplex PCR, and TCRdb holds only the in-frame ones, with some missing. The sample holds more than 200,000 clones; roughly 84% are singletons and the top ten take under 5%. The sample was peripheral blood. The receptor source for this set is a man aged 45 to 65 with active or convalescent COVID-19.

CDR3 residues: CASSRLTSWGEQFF. The CDR3 DNA follows: TGTGCCAGCTCACGTCTGACTAGCTGGGGTGAGCAGTTCTTC. The chain employs TRBV18 and TRBJ2-1; 7 bases map to TRBD2. V trimming: 4 bases; J trimming: 9 bases; junction bases outside the gene matches: 9. CDR3 length equals 14 residues. Germline-derived CDR1 and CDR2 are KGHSH and LQKENI.

V and J are TRBV6-1 and TRBJ1-6; possibly TRBD1 for D (5 bases). Trimming left V 6 bases short and J 14 bases short, with 20 bases between. The CDR3 consists of 14 residues. Germline V gives CDR1 MNHNS, CDR2 SASEGT. The CDR3 region is CASSSEIRAGTLHF. The CDR3 nucleotides read TGTGCCAGCAGCTCTGAAATCCGGGCAGGGACCCTCCACTTT.

The CDR3 protein is CASSSDRVGAKNIQYF. As DNA, the CDR3 is TGTGCCAGCAGCAGCGACAGGGTCGGAGCCAAAAACATTCAGTACTTC. The gene calls are TRBV5-4 and TRBJ2-4; 7 bases match TRBD1. Germline V gene sequence: CDR1 SGHNT, CDR2 YYREEE (reference sequence). V was clipped by 4 bases and J by 0 bases; unmatched bases: 7. This CDR3 has 16 residues.

V gene TRBV15 combines with J gene TRBJ2-1, with 9 positions matching TRBD1. The V segment lost 5 bases and the J segment 5 bases; nucleotides outside the gene matches: 7. Germline CDR1 is LNHNV and CDR2 is YYDKDF (reference sequence). The CDR3 runs 15 residues. DNA of the CDR3: TGTGCCACCAGCCCGGGACAGGGAGGGAACAATGAGCAGTTCTTC. This sequence encodes CATSPGQGGNNEQFF.

The rearrangement uses TRBV20-1 and TRBJ1-1; D call uncertain. The V end was cut by 3 bases, the J end by 6 bases, with 8 bases between. The CDR3 is 11 amino acids. CDR1 and CDR2 (germline): DFQATT, SNEGSKA (reference sequence). CDR3 protein: CSASHGAEAFF. Here the CDR3 DNA reads TGCAGTGCTAGTCACGGGGCTGAAGCTTTCTTT.

The rearrangement links TRBV19 to TRBJ1-2; a possible D gene is TRBD1 (6 bases). Germline CDR1 reads LNHDA; CDR2 reads SQIVND (reference sequence). CDR3 length equals 14 residues. V lost 7 bases and J lost 0, with 12 bases in between. This CDR3 is CASNQGQSNYGYTF. In nucleotides, the CDR3 is TGTGCCAGTAATCAAGGACAGTCTAACTATGGCTACACCTTC. Full variable domain (remainder filled in from reference TRBV19 and TRBJ1-2): DGGITQSPKYLFRKEGQNVTLSCEQNLNHDAMYWYRQDPGQGLRLIYYSQIVNDFQKGDIAEGYSVSREKKESFPLTVTSAQKNPTAFYLCASNQGQSNYGYTFGSGTRLTVV.

This clone was seen a few times. The rearrangement joins TRBV7-2 to TRBJ1-2; 7 bases map to TRBD1. The J segment lost 8 bases and the V segment lost 0 bases, leaving 6 bases of the junction unmatched. CDR1 and CDR2 from the germline V gene are SGHTA and FQGNSA. The CDR3 consists of 14 residues. Here the CDR3 reads CASSLAGQQWGYTF. The CDR3 DNA reads TGTGCCAGCAGCTTAGCGGGACAGCAATGGGGCTACACCTTC.

Written as DNA, the CDR3 is TGTGCCAGCAGTGTAACAGGGATTGAGCAGTTCTTC. Translating it yields CASSVTGIEQFF. The rearrangement links TRBV2 to TRBJ2-1; possible D gene TRBD1, 6 bases. V was shortened by 4 bases and J by 9 bases, with 10 bases between the two germline ends. The germline CDR1 and CDR2 sequences are SNHLY and FYNNEI. The CDR3 extends over 12 amino acids.

The chain uses TRBV30 and TRBJ1-4; D remains unclear. Trimming took 3 bases from V and 8 from J, leaving 13 bases between them. CDR1 GTSNPN and CDR2 SVGIG come from the germline V gene (reference sequence). This CDR3 has 13 residues. The CDR3 DNA reads as TGTGCCTGGAGCCGCTATGTTGCGGAAAAACTGTTTTTT. Protein sequence: CAWSRYVAEKLFF.

The CDR3 DNA is TGTGCCACTAGGGGCCTCCCCTATGGCTACACCTTC. Its translation is CATRGLPYGYTF. The chain recombines TRBV19 with TRBJ1-2; tentative D call: TRBD1 (5 bases). With 10 bases removed from V and 4 bases from J, the gap between germline ends came to 13 bases. This CDR3 is built from 12 residues. Germline V gives CDR1 LNHDA, CDR2 SQIVND (reference sequence). The full variable domain, its missing parts supplied by reference TRBV19 and TRBJ1-2, is DGGITQSPKYLFRKEGQNVTLSCEQNLNHDAMYWYRQDPGQGLRLIYYSQIVNDFQKGDIAEGYSVSREKKESFPLTVTSAQKNPTAFYLCATRGLPYGYTFGSGTRLTVV.

The V gene is TRBV5-1, the J gene TRBJ2-5; TRBD2 aligns across 12 bases. Trimming removed 3 bases from V and 5 bases from J; junction bases left unmatched: 5. Germline V gene lookup returns CDR1 SGHRS and CDR2 YFSETQ. The CDR3 extends over 15 amino acids. For the CDR3, the DNA is TGCGCCAGCAGCTCACTAGCGGGGGGTTCGGAGACCCAGTACTTC. Translation: CASSSLAGGSETQYF.

This rearrangement joins TRBV27 to TRBJ2-6; TRBD1 aligns across 10 bases. With 2 bases clipped from V and 2 bases from J, the junction kept 12 bases outside the gene matches. The CDR3 runs 20 residues. Germline V gene lookup returns CDR1 MNHEY and CDR2 SMNVEV (reference sequence). CDR3 protein: CASSLVAPGTGVPGANVLTF. CDR3 coding DNA: TGTGCCAGCAGTTTAGTAGCGCCCGGGACAGGGGTACCTGGGGCCAACGTCCTGACTTTC.

This clone was counted between two and nine times. The V gene is TRBV2, the J gene TRBJ2-7; TRBD1 aligns across 8 bases. CDR3 length: 15 residues. Germline values: CDR1 SNHLY, CDR2 FYNNEI. Trimming at V came to 6 bases and at J to 0 bases, leaving 7 bases not matched to a gene. CDR3 in amino acids: CASRGIRGPSYEQYF. In nucleotides, the CDR3 is TGTGCCAGCAGAGGGATCAGGGGGCCCTCCTACGAGCAGTACTTC.

The chain employs TRBV4-1 and TRBJ2-7; a weak D match, TRBD2 (7 bases). The CDR3 totals 15 residues. V was cut by 1 base and J by 2 bases, with 12 bases left in between. Germline assignment: CDR1 MGHRA and CDR2 YSYEKL. The CDR3 protein is CASSQGRGDTYEQYF. CDR3 bases: TGCGCCAGCAGCCAAGGACGGGGGGACACCTACGAGCAGTACTTC.

The V gene is TRBV28, the J gene TRBJ2-1; 9 bases agree with TRBD1. CDR1 and CDR2 (germline): MDHEN, SYDVKM. Trimming removed 5 bases from V and 10 bases from J; junction bases left unmatched: 9. The CDR3 loop spans 14 amino acids. For the CDR3, the DNA is TGTGCCAGCAGTGATGGGACAGGGCGACGAGAGCAGTTCTTC. Amino acids: CASSDGTGRREQFF.

V gene TRBV30 combines with J gene TRBJ1-5; 9 bases line up with TRBD1. V lost 4 bases to trimming and J lost 13 bases; unmatched junction nucleotides: 20. The CDR3 totals 16 residues. Looked up from germline, CDR1 is GTSNPN and CDR2 is SVGIG (reference sequence). The CDR3 DNA is TGTGCCTGGAAGGTGGGGGCTGGGGACAGGGTAGTATGTCAGCATTTT. Translating it yields CAWKVGAGDRVVCQHF.

CDR3: CASSAQGFSYEQYF. CDR3 sequence (DNA): TGTGCCAGCAGTGCCCAGGGATTTTCCTACGAGCAGTACTTC. This chain joins TRBV6-6 and TRBJ2-7, with D tentatively TRBD1 (5 bases). V gave up 5 bases and J gave up 1 base, with 12 bases separating them. CDR3 length: 14 residues. CDR1 MNHNY and CDR2 SVGAGI come from the germline V gene (reference sequence).

V is TRBV27 and J is TRBJ2-1; D gene uncertain. This CDR3 contains 17 residues. Germline CDR1 reads MNHEY; CDR2 reads SMNVEV (reference sequence). Deletions cut 7 bases from V and 2 bases from J, with 21 bases between. The CDR3 nucleotides read TGTGCCAGCACTACGATGCCCCCAACCGACACCTACAATGAGCAGTTCTTC. This codes for CASTTMPPTDTYNEQFF.

This chain links TRBV19 with TRBJ1-2, with 9 positions matching TRBD1. CDR3 length: 14 amino acids. Germline V CDR1 and CDR2: LNHDA, SQIVND (reference sequence). The ends lost 5 bases at V and 11 bases at J; junction bases unmatched: 12. CDR3 residues: CASSSTGGPVGYTF. DNA of the CDR3: TGTGCCAGTAGTTCGACAGGGGGTCCTGTAGGATACACCTTC.

This chain connects TRBV10-3 to TRBJ1-3; D gene unclear. CDR1 is ENHRY and CDR2 is SYGVKD in the germline V gene. Between the trimmed V and J ends, which lost 2 bases and 0 bases, there was a span of 8 bases. The CDR3 has 15 amino acids. For the CDR3, the DNA is TGTGCCATCAGTGAGGAGGCCCTCTCTGGAAACACCATATATTTT. As protein: CAISEEALSGNTIYF.

CDR3 sequence: CATSRVPRGGRNEQFF. In DNA, the CDR3 is TGTGCCACCAGCAGAGTTCCGCGGGGGGGCAGGAATGAGCAGTTCTTC. This chain joins TRBV15 and TRBJ2-1; TRBD2 aligns across 9 bases. The J segment lost 7 bases and the V segment lost 1 base, leaving 8 bases of the junction unmatched. This CDR3 contains 16 residues. From germline, CDR1 is LNHNV and CDR2 YYDKDF (reference sequence).

This sequence joins TRBV6-5 and TRBJ1-6, with D unresolved. The ends were cut back, 6 bases at V and 7 bases at J, with 10 bases in the middle. CDR3 length equals 13 residues. From germline, CDR1 is MNHEY and CDR2 SVGAGI. CDR3 nucleotides: TGTGCCAGCAGCCGGAACAGCAATTCACCCCTCCACTTT. Encoded protein: CASSRNSNSPLHF.

V is TRBV18 and J is TRBJ1-3; D is possibly TRBD1 (5 bases). V was pared by 0 bases and J by 5 bases, with 11 bases between. Germline V gives CDR1 KGHSH, CDR2 LQKENI. The CDR3 totals 15 residues. This chain's CDR3 is CASSPPGTGRNTIYF. Here the CDR3 DNA reads TGTGCCAGCTCACCACCCGGAACAGGAAGAAACACCATATATTTT.

The CDR3 loop reads CAFYRGGQGNQETQYF. DNA for the CDR3: TGTGCCTTTTATAGAGGGGGACAGGGGAACCAAGAGACCCAGTACTTC. The J gene is TRBJ2-5, the V gene TRBV30; 10 bases agree with TRBD1. With V trimmed by 7 bases and J by 0 bases, 11 bases remained unmatched. Germline V gene data show CDR1 as GTSNPN and CDR2 as SVGIG (reference sequence). This CDR3 has 16 residues.

CDR3 in amino acids: CASSLQGRGDEKLFF. The CDR3 bases are TGTGCCAGCAGTCTCCAGGGGAGGGGGGATGAAAAACTGTTTTTT. The V call is TRBV6-5, the J call TRBJ1-4, with D possibly being TRBD1 (6 bases). V dropped 5 bases and J dropped 6 bases, with 16 bases sitting between them. This CDR3 has 15 amino acids. Germline lookup yields CDR1 MNHEY and CDR2 SVGAGI.

The chain recombines TRBV7-9 with TRBJ2-3; weak D call: TRBD1 (6 bases). Germline V gene lookup returns CDR1 SEHNR and CDR2 FQNEAQ (reference sequence). Trimming removed 0 bases from V and 1 base from J, with 8 bases in between. The CDR3 consists of 15 residues. The CDR3 bases are TGTGCCAGCAGCTTAGCGGACAGCCGCACAGATACGCAGTATTTT. Its translation: CASSLADSRTDTQYF.

V usage is TRBV7-2 and J usage is TRBJ1-2, with D possibly matching TRBD1 (6 bases). This CDR3 comprises 14 residues. From germline, CDR1 is SGHTA and CDR2 FQGNSA. V shed 5 bases and J shed 1 base, with 11 bases lying between them. The CDR3 region is CASSKDRGNYGYTF. For the CDR3, the DNA is TGTGCCAGCAGCAAGGACAGAGGTAACTATGGCTACACCTTC.

The V call is TRBV7-8, the J call TRBJ2-1; TRBD2 matches at 14 bases. The V and J ends lost 5 bases and 8 bases, in that order; junction bases with no gene match: 2. The CDR3 consists of 14 residues. The germline gives CDR1 SGHVS, CDR2 FQNEAQ. The CDR3: CASSGTSGGYEQFF. Written as DNA, the CDR3 is TGTGCCAGCAGCGGGACTAGCGGGGGTTATGAGCAGTTCTTC.

CDR3 region: CASSRDTDTQYF. For the CDR3, the DNA is TGCGCCAGCAGCCGGGACACAGATACGCAGTATTTT. The gene calls are TRBV5-1 and TRBJ2-3; tentative D call: TRBD2 (5 bases). The CDR3 runs 12 residues. Trimming took off 4 bases at V and 2 bases at J, with 5 bases between the two ends. Germline assignment: CDR1 SGHRS and CDR2 YFSETQ.

The chain uses TRBV24-1 and TRBJ2-1; D perhaps matches TRBD2 (5 bases). Trimming stripped 4 bases from V and 12 bases from J, with 15 bases between. Germline V gives CDR1 KGHDR, CDR2 SFDVKD. This CDR3 comprises 13 residues. CDR3 protein: CATSDRRGKGQFF. CDR3 sequence (DNA): TGTGCCACCAGTGACCGACGGGGTAAAGGGCAGTTCTTC.

The J gene is TRBJ2-3, the V gene TRBV7-3, with TRBD2 identical over 8 bases. The trim removed 5 bases at V and 1 base at J, leaving 5 bases unmatched. The CDR3 covers 15 residues. Germline CDR1 and CDR2: SGHTA and FQGTGA. The CDR3 is CASSLGTRGTDTQYF. In nucleotides, the CDR3 is TGTGCCAGCAGCCTCGGGACTAGGGGCACAGATACGCAGTATTTT. Full variable domain (remainder filled in from reference TRBV7-3 and TRBJ2-3): GAGVSQTPSNKVTEKGKYVELRCDPISGHTALYWYRQSLGQGPEFLIYFQGTGAADDSGLPNDRFFAVRPEGSVSTLKIQRTERGDSAVYLCASSLGTRGTDTQYFGPGTRLTVL.

V usage is TRBV5-8 and J usage is TRBJ2-6, with D possibly being TRBD1 (6 bases). V dropped 4 bases and J dropped 1 base, with 18 bases sitting between them. Germline CDR1 reads SGHTS; CDR2 reads YDEGEE. This CDR3 is built from 18 residues. DNA of the CDR3: TGTGCCAGCAGCCCTATGGGGGACATGTTATCTGGGGCCAACGTCCTGACTTTC. This codes for CASSPMGDMLSGANVLTF.